This entry lists 32 T cell receptor beta chains sequenced from one sample in a study of T cell repertoires in cytomegalovirus infection. TCRdb analysed the reads with MiXCR anew, one entry per CDR3 protein. The repertoire includes around 340,000 distinct CDR3 sequences, under 35% of them detected once, and about 20% sits in the top ten. These TCRs are of unknown antigen specificity. The specimen was cultured PBMCs, collected from culture after CMV antigen stimulation. Every receptor here comes from a human donor in good health (CMV status not recorded). Some clones in this sample may be carry-over from other donors' samples.

V and J are TRBV19 and TRBJ1-2, with 7 nucleotides matching TRBD1. Germline CDR1 and CDR2: LNHDA and SQIVND (reference sequence). The CDR3 contains 15 residues. V shed 5 bases and J 2 bases; nucleotides not matched to a gene: 8. For the CDR3, the DNA is TGTGCCAGTAGTCCCACAGCGACAGGGAACTATGGCTACACCTTC. Protein sequence: CASSPTATGNYGYTF.

This clonotype was seen just once. V gene TRBV7-9 combines with J gene TRBJ1-1, with TRBD1 as a possible D gene (5 bases). Germline V CDR1 and CDR2: SEHNR, FQNEAQ (reference sequence). Trimming shortened V by 2 bases and J by 8 bases, and 9 bases separated the two germline ends. The CDR3 is 12 amino acids. The CDR3 here is CASSLRGVEAFF. CDR3 bases: TGTGCCAGCAGCTTACGAGGGGTGGAAGCTTTCTTT.

This clonotype was detected a few times. As DNA, the CDR3 is TGTGCCAGCAGCCGGCACATCAGGGCTGGGAATGGCGAGCAGTACTTC. This codes for CASSRHIRAGNGEQYF. The rearrangement links TRBV27 to TRBJ2-7; a possible D gene is TRBD1 (5 bases). The V end was cut by 6 bases, the J end by 6 bases, with 24 bases between. The CDR3 is 16 residues long. Germline CDR1 is MNHEY and CDR2 is SMNVEV (reference sequence).

This clonotype has a count of ten or more. The CDR3 bases are TGTGCCAGCAGTTTGGGGGTAAAAGAGACCCAGTACTTC. This gives the protein CASSLGVKETQYF. The V gene is TRBV12-3 or TRBV12-4, the J gene TRBJ2-5, with D perhaps matching TRBD1 or TRBD2 (5 bases each). The CDR3 covers 13 residues. V gave up 3 bases and J gave up 3 bases, with 8 bases separating them.

The V gene is TRBV12-3 or TRBV12-4, the J gene TRBJ1-2; no definite D call. Trimming stripped 4 bases from V and 5 bases from J, with 14 bases between. The CDR3 sequence is 14 residues long. The CDR3 DNA is TGTGCCAGCAGTTCTGGGTCTCTCGGGTATGGCTACACCTTC. It is translated as CASSSGSLGYGYTF.

The sample holds many counts of this clonotype. This chain joins TRBV6-1 and TRBJ1-4, with no clear D. Trimming shortened V by 6 bases and J by 5 bases, and 13 bases separated the two germline ends. In germline, CDR1 is MNHNS, CDR2 SASEGT. This CDR3 region has 14 residues. This CDR3 is CASSDLGKNEKLFF. The CDR3 nucleotides are TGTGCCAGCAGCGACCTGGGCAAGAATGAAAAACTGTTTTTT.

This chain links TRBV5-4 with TRBJ2-3, with 13 positions matching TRBD2. The CDR3 is 15 amino acids. Germline V lookup: CDR1 SGHNT, CDR2 YYREEE (reference sequence). V dropped 5 bases and J dropped 5; count of bases not matched to a gene: 5. DNA of the CDR3: TGTGCCAGCAGGCCAACTAGCGGGAGGGGAGATACGCAGTATTTT. Its protein is CASRPTSGRGDTQYF.

V usage is TRBV12-3 or TRBV12-4 and J usage is TRBJ1-1; D is undetermined. Deletions cut 1 base from V and 4 bases from J, with 7 bases between. The CDR3 length is 13 residues. CDR3 DNA: TGTGCCAGCAGTTTAGAGGTAGGCACTGAAGCTTTCTTT. Its translation: CASSLEVGTEAFF.

This clonotype was observed a few times. The chain is built from TRBV10-3 and TRBJ1-5; 9 positions agree with TRBD1. With 4 bases clipped from V and 1 base from J, the junction kept 8 bases outside the gene matches. The germline V gene has CDR1 ENHRY and CDR2 SYGVKD. This CDR3 region has 17 residues. CDR3 nucleotide sequence: TGTGCCATCAGTGCCAGCTCCGGGACAGGGAGCAATCAGCCCCAGCATTTT. Translation gives CAISASSGTGSNQPQHF.

This clonotype has just a few counts. This chain joins TRBV7-2 and TRBJ1-4, with TRBD1 identical over 7 bases. CDR1 is SGHTA, CDR2 FQGNSA, per germline. The J segment lost 8 bases and the V segment lost 2 bases, leaving 11 bases of the junction unmatched. This CDR3 spans 16 amino acids. DNA of the CDR3: TGTGCCAGCAGCTTAAACTTAGGGGGCGCGGGGGAAAAACTGTTTTTT. It codes for CASSLNLGGAGEKLFF.

The chain combines TRBV5-1 with TRBJ2-2, with D hard to call. Trimming stripped 1 base from V and 7 bases from J, with 8 bases between. CDR1 and CDR2 (germline): SGHRS, YFSETQ. This CDR3 has 13 residues. This CDR3 is CASSLMYSGELFF. CDR3 sequence (DNA): TGCGCCAGCAGCTTGATGTACAGCGGGGAGCTGTTTTTT.

This chain uses TRBV29-1 with TRBJ1-1, with a tentative D call TRBD1 (5 bases). Between the trimmed V and J ends, which lost 7 bases and 3 bases, there was a span of 15 bases. CDR1 is SQVTM, CDR2 ANQGSEA, per germline. The CDR3 has 13 residues. The CDR3 DNA reads TGCAGCGGTTACCGGGGCCGGTACACTGAAGCTTTCTTT. Translating it yields CSGYRGRYTEAFF.

Many counts were recorded for this clonotype. The rearrangement links TRBV28 to TRBJ2-1; TRBD2 matches at 10 bases. V was pared by 6 bases and J by 3 bases, with 8 bases of the junction left unmatched. This CDR3 contains 16 residues. Germline V gives CDR1 MDHEN, CDR2 SYDVKM. The CDR3 DNA reads as TGTGCCAGCAGGGCAGAATCTAGCGGGAGCTACAATGAGCAGTTCTTC. Translation: CASRAESSGSYNEQFF.

The J gene is TRBJ2-1, the V gene TRBV5-4; weak D call: TRBD2 (7 bases). The CDR3 has 16 residues. CDR1 is SGHNT, CDR2 YYREEE, per germline (reference sequence). Between the trimmed V and J ends, which lost 2 bases and 2 bases, there was a span of 14 bases. The CDR3 is CASSLRGGDAYNEQFF. DNA for the CDR3: TGTGCCAGCAGCTTAAGAGGGGGGGACGCCTACAATGAGCAGTTCTTC.

The V and J genes are TRBV7-8 and TRBJ2-7; no definite D call. This CDR3 region has 17 residues. Trimming shortened V by 0 bases and J by 0 bases, and 15 bases separated the two germline ends. The germline V gene encodes CDR1 SGHVS and CDR2 FQNEAQ. CDR3: CASSLANRAASSYEQYF. The CDR3 DNA is TGTGCCAGCAGCTTAGCGAACCGAGCCGCTAGCTCCTACGAGCAGTACTTC.

The J gene is TRBJ1-1, the V gene TRBV10-3, with 7 bases lining up with TRBD1. CDR3 length: 13 amino acids. Germline V gene lookup returns CDR1 ENHRY and CDR2 SYGVKD. The V and J ends lost 5 bases and 5 bases, in that order; junction bases with no gene match: 5. The CDR3 bases are TGTGCCATCAGTAAGGGGGCTGGTACTGAAGCTTTCTTT. The encoded protein is CAISKGAGTEAFF.

Many counts were recorded for this clonotype. The chain carries TRBV20-1 and TRBJ2-5; no firm D call. Germline CDR1 reads DFQATT; CDR2 reads SNEGSKA (reference sequence). The CDR3 sequence is 12 residues long. The V end lost 6 bases, the J end lost 4 bases, and 12 bases lay between the germline ends. This chain's CDR3 is CSAPDQGETQYF. The DNA of the CDR3 is TGCAGTGCCCCGGACCAAGGAGAGACCCAGTACTTC.

This clonotype has a count of ten or more. V usage is TRBV28 and J usage is TRBJ1-5, with D unclear. Germline loops: CDR1 MDHEN, CDR2 SYDVKM. The CDR3 runs to 12 residues. V was clipped by 2 bases and J by 7 bases, with 6 bases between them. CDR3 DNA: TGTGCCAGCAGTTTAGCGGAACAGCCCCAGCATTTT. This translates into CASSLAEQPQHF.

This sequence joins TRBV19 and TRBJ1-1, with 7 bases that match TRBD1. Germline CDR1 reads LNHDA; CDR2 reads SQIVND (reference sequence). The CDR3 runs to 16 residues. V was pared by 6 bases and J by 1 base, with 11 bases of the junction left unmatched. In nucleotides, the CDR3 is TGTGCCAGTAGCACGCGAGGGGGGACAGCGAACACTGAAGCTTTCTTT. The encoded protein is CASSTRGGTANTEAFF.

This clonotype showed up just a few times. The chain uses TRBV20-1 and TRBJ2-7, with 10 bases identical to TRBD1. The germline V gene encodes CDR1 DFQATT and CDR2 SNEGSKA (reference sequence). The CDR3 length is 14 residues. Trimming took 3 bases from V and 3 from J; bases not matched to a gene: 5. This CDR3 reads CSARGGQGDYEQYF. The CDR3 nucleotides are TGCAGTGCTAGGGGAGGACAGGGGGACTACGAGCAGTACTTC.

This chain uses TRBV19 with TRBJ1-6, with D unclear. Germline CDR1 LNHDA, CDR2 SQIVND (reference sequence). The CDR3 extends over 13 amino acids. V lost 0 bases and J lost 7, with 4 bases in between. CDR3 coding DNA: TGTGCCAGTAGTATAGACTTGAATTCACCCCTCCACTTT. Its protein product is CASSIDLNSPLHF.

V usage is TRBV7-8 and J usage is TRBJ2-5, with D perhaps being TRBD1 or TRBD2 (5 bases each). This CDR3 comprises 15 residues. V lost 5 bases and J 0 bases, leaving 13 bases between the germline ends. Looked up from germline, CDR1 is SGHVS and CDR2 is FQNEAQ. The CDR3 region is CASSAGTVNQETQYF. The CDR3, as DNA: TGTGCCAGCAGCGCCGGGACGGTGAACCAAGAGACCCAGTACTTC. The full variable domain, its missing parts supplied by reference TRBV7-8 and TRBJ2-5, is GAGVSQSPRYKVAKRGQDVALRCDPISGHVSLFWYQQALGQGPEFLTYFQNEAQLDKSGLPSDRFFAERPEGSVSTLKIQRTQQEDSAVYLCASSAGTVNQETQYFGPGTRLLVL.

The genes are TRBV7-6 and TRBJ2-7; D uncertain. V dropped 5 bases and J dropped 7 bases, with 18 bases sitting between them. The CDR3 sequence is 14 residues long. CDR1 is SGHVS and CDR2 is FNYEAQ in the germline V gene. The CDR3 nucleotides read TGTGCCAGCAGCCGGAACCGGGCCCCTAAGGAGCAGTACTTC. Encoded protein: CASSRNRAPKEQYF.

The V call is TRBV7-2, the J call TRBJ2-4, with D possibly being TRBD1 (5 bases). CDR1 and CDR2 from the germline V gene are SGHTA and FQGNSA. There are 13 residues in the CDR3. V was cut by 7 bases and J by 8 bases, with 15 bases left in between. CDR3 DNA sequence: TGTGCCAGCACCCAGTGGGGCAGGGACATTCAGTACTTC. This gives the protein CASTQWGRDIQYF.

This clonotype was observed a handful of times. The rearrangement uses TRBV10-3 and TRBJ1-5; D call uncertain. Trimming pared 2 bases from V and 5 bases from J, leaving 10 bases between. The CDR3 spans 14 residues. In germline, CDR1 is ENHRY, CDR2 SYGVKD. DNA of the CDR3: TGTGCCATCAGTGAGGGTCGGGGTTATCAGCCCCAGCATTTT. Its protein product is CAISEGRGYQPQHF.

The chain recombines TRBV19 with TRBJ2-1; 8 bases agree with TRBD1. CDR1 and CDR2 (germline): LNHDA, SQIVND (reference sequence). The junction had 4 bases not matched to a gene; V was cut back by 3 bases and J by 3 bases. The CDR3 is 15 residues long. The CDR3 DNA follows: TGTGCCAGTAGTATCTCAGGGGGCCACTACAATGAGCAGTTCTTC. It yields the protein CASSISGGHYNEQFF. Full variable domain (rest looked up from reference TRBV19 and TRBJ2-1): DGGITQSPKYLFRKEGQNVTLSCEQNLNHDAMYWYRQDPGQGLRLIYYSQIVNDFQKGDIAEGYSVSREKKESFPLTVTSAQKNPTAFYLCASSISGGHYNEQFFGPGTRLTVL.

This chain uses TRBV30 with TRBJ2-3, with a possible D match to TRBD2 (5 bases). This CDR3 region has 16 residues. CDR1 is GTSNPN and CDR2 is SVGIG in the germline V gene (reference sequence). V was trimmed by 1 base and J by 3 bases, leaving 17 bases between them. The CDR3 region has the DNA TGTGCCTGGAGTGATCCCCGTGGGCGAGGGACAGATACGCAGTATTTT. Translation gives CAWSDPRGRGTDTQYF. The complete variable domain, with remaining parts taken from reference TRBV30 and TRBJ2-3, reads SQTIHQWPATLVQPVGSPLSLECTVEGTSNPNLYWYRQAAGRGLQLLFYSVGIGQISSEVPQNLSASRPQDRQFILSSKKLLLSDSGFYLCAWSDPRGRGTDTQYFGPGTRLTVL.

This rearrangement joins TRBV6-2 or TRBV6-3 to TRBJ2-1; 12 nucleotides align to TRBD2. Germline trimming cut 4 bases from V and 8 bases from J; bases unmatched to any gene: 6. This CDR3 is built from 15 residues. The germline gives CDR1 MNHEY, CDR2 SVGEGT. Written as DNA, the CDR3 is TGTGCCAGCAGTTCTAGCGGGAGGGCCCTCGATGAGCAGTTCTTC. Its protein is CASSSSGRALDEQFF.

V is TRBV28 and J is TRBJ2-2, with D possibly matching TRBD2 (6 bases). The CDR3 consists of 16 residues. Trimming took off 4 bases at V and 4 bases at J, with 16 bases between the two ends. Germline CDR1 is MDHEN and CDR2 is SYDVKM. Written as DNA, the CDR3 is TGTGCCAGCAGTTCCGCCCGGGAGAAAACCACCGGGGAGCTGTTTTTT. Its translation is CASSSAREKTTGELFF.

This clonotype came up a few times. The V and J genes are TRBV6-6 and TRBJ1-1; no firm D call. The CDR3 is made up of 14 amino acids. Germline CDR1 is MNHNY and CDR2 is SVGAGI (reference sequence). Trimming pared 6 bases from V and 0 bases from J, leaving 11 bases between. In nucleotides, the CDR3 is TGTGCCAGCAGATTACAGTATATGAACACTGAAGCTTTCTTT. As protein: CASRLQYMNTEAFF.

There are many counts of this clonotype. This rearrangement joins TRBV7-2 to TRBJ2-7; D unclear. V lost 1 base, J lost 7 bases, and 11 bases lay in between. The V gene's germline CDR1 is SGHTA and CDR2 FQGNSA. This CDR3 has 13 amino acids. The chain's CDR3 is CASSLERVGEQYF. The CDR3 region has the DNA TGTGCCAGCAGCTTAGAAAGGGTAGGAGAGCAGTACTTC. Full variable domain (remainder filled in from reference TRBV7-2 and TRBJ2-7): GAGVSQSPSNKVTEKGKDVELRCDPISGHTALYWYRQSLGQGLEFLIYFQGNSAPDKSGLPSDRFSAERTGGSVSTLTIQRTQQEDSAVYLCASSLERVGEQYFGPGTRLTVT.

This clonotype was seen only a few times. The chain uses TRBV5-1 and TRBJ2-5; D is ambiguous. The CDR3 length is 15 residues. The germline V and J ends were trimmed by 0 bases and 2 bases, with 11 bases remaining between them. Germline-derived CDR1 and CDR2 are SGHRS and YFSETQ. CDR3 DNA: TGCGCCAGCAGCTTGGAAGGGTCCTGGCAAGAGACCCAGTACTTC. Translating it yields CASSLEGSWQETQYF.